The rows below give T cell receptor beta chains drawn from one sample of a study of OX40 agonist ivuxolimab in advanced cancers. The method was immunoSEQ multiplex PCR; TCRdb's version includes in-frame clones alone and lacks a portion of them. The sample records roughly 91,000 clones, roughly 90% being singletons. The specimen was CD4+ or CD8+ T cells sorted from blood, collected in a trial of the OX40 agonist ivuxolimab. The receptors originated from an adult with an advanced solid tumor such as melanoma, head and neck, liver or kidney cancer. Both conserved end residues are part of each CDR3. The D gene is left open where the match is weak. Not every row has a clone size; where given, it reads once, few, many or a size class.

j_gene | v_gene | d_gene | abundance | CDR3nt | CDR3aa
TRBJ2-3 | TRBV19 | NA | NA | TGTGCCAGTACCCCGACCCGATTTCCTAGCACAGATACGCAGTATTTT | CASTPTRFPSTDTQYF
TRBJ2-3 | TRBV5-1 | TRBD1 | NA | TGCGCCAGCTACCTGGCAACCGGGACAGACAACACAGATACGCAGTATTTT | CASYLATGTDNTDTQYF
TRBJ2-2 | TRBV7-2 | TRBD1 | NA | TGTGCCAGCAGCTCTCGACAGGGGGCTGGCGGGGAGCTGTTTTTT | CASSSRQGAGGELFF
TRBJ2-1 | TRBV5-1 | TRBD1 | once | TGCGCCAGCAGCTTGCAGGGGGCAAGCTCCTACAATGAGCAGTTCTTC | CASSLQGASSYNEQFF
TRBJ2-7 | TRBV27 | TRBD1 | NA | TGTGCCAGCAGTTACAGGGGGTCCTACGAGCAGTACTTC | CASSYRGSYEQYF
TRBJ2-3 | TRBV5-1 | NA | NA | TGCGCCAGCAGCCCGGTCGTAAAGGCAGATACGCAGTATTTT | CASSPVVKADTQYF
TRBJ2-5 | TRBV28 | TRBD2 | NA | TGTGCCAGCAGAAGCGGGGGGGCGGTAGAGACCCAGTACTTC | CASRSGGAVETQYF
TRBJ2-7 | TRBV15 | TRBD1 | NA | TGTGCCACCAGCAGAGAAACTGGGACAGTTTTATACGAGCAGTACTTC | CATSRETGTVLYEQYF
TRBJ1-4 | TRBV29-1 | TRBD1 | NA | TGCAGCGCTGGCGGGACAGCTAATGAAAAACTGTTTTTT | CSAGGTANEKLFF
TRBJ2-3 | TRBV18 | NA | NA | TGTGCCAGCTCACCACCGGGGACAGATACGCAGTATTTT | CASSPPGTDTQYF
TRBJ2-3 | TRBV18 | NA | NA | TGTGCCAGCTCACCCTTGGGGGATACGCAGTATTTT | CASSPLGDTQYF
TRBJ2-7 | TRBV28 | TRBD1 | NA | TGTGCCAGCAGCTTCGGGACAGGGAACGAGCAGTACTTC | CASSFGTGNEQYF
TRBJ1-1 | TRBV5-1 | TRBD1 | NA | TGCGCCAGCAGCGCGGGACAGTGGAACACTGAAGCTTTCTTT | CASSAGQWNTEAFF
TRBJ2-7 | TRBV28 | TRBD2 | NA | TGTGCCAGCAGTTCCGGGGGGGCCAGGTACGAGCAGTACTTC | CASSSGGARYEQYF
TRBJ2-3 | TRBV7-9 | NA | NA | TGTGCCAGCAGCCCGGACGCTCGCGATACGCAGTATTTT | CASSPDARDTQYF
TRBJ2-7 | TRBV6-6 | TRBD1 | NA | TGTGCCAGCAGTTACCCGAGGACAGGGGGTTACGAGCAGTACTTC | CASSYPRTGGYEQYF
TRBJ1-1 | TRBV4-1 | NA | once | TGCGCCAGCAGCCCACATGCGGGGGGCTCTTTCTTT | CASSPHAGGSFF
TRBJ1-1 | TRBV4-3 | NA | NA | TGCGCCAGCAGCCAAGCCGTGAACACTGAAGCTTTCTTT | CASSQAVNTEAFF
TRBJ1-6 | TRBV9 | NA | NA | TGTGCCAGCAGCGTAGGAATGTTCGGTTCACCCCTCCACTTT | CASSVGMFGSPLHF
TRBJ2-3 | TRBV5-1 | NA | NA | TGCGCCAGCAGCTGGGGGACCCTTGGAGATACGCAGTATTTT | CASSWGTLGDTQYF
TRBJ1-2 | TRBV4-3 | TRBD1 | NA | TGCGCCAGCAGCCAGGGGACAGATGCGAACTATGGCTACACCTTC | CASSQGTDANYGYTF
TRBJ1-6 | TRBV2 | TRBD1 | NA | TGTGCCAGCAGTACGGGACAGGGTAATTCACCCCTCCACTTT | CASSTGQGNSPLHF
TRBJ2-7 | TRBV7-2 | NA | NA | TGTGCCAGCAGCTTACGGACGACCGGACCCTACGAGCAGTACTTC | CASSLRTTGPYEQYF
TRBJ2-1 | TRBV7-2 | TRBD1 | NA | TGTGCCAGCAGCTTTCAACAGGGGTCCTACAATGAGCAGTTCTTC | CASSFQQGSYNEQFF
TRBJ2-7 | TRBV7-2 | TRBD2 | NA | TGTGCCAGCAGCTTAGCCTTAAGCGGGGGGAACTACGAGCAGTACTTC | CASSLALSGGNYEQYF
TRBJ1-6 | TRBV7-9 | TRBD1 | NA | TGTGCCAGCATCTCTTCCGGGACAGGACATAATTCACCCCTCCACTTT | CASISSGTGHNSPLHF
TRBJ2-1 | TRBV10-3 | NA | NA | TGTGCCATCAGCATTACCGGCAGGAGCTCCTACAATGAGCAGTTCTTC | CAISITGRSSYNEQFF